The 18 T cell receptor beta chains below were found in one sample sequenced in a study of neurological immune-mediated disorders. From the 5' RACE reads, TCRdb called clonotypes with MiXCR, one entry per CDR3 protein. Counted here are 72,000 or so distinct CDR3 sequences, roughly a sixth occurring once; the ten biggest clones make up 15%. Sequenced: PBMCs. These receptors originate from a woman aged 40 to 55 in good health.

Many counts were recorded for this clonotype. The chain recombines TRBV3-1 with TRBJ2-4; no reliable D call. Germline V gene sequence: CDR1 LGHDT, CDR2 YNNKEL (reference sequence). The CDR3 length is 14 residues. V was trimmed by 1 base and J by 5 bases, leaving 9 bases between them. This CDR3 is CASSQAGYQNIQYF. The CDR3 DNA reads TGTGCCAGCAGCCAAGCTGGGTACCAAAACATTCAGTACTTC.

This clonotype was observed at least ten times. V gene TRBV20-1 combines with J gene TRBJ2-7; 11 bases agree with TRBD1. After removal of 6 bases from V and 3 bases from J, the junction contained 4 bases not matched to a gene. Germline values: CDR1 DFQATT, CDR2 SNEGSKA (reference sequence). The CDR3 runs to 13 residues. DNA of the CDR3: TGCAGTGCGGGACAGGGGGGCGACTACGAGCAGTACTTC. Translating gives CSAGQGGDYEQYF.

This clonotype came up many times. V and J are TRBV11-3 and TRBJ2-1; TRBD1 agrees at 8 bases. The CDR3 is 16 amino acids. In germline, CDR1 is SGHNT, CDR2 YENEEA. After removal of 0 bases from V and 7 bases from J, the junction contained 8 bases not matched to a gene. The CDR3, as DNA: TGTGCCAGCAGCTTAGATCCAGGGGGCGCGGGAAATGAGCAGTTCTTC. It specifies CASSLDPGGAGNEQFF. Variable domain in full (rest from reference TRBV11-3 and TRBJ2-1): EAGVVQSPRYKIIEKKQPVAFWCNPISGHNTLYWYLQNLGQGPELLIRYENEEAVDDSQLPKDRFSAERLKGVDSTLKIQPAELGDSAVYLCASSLDPGGAGNEQFFGPGTRLTVL.

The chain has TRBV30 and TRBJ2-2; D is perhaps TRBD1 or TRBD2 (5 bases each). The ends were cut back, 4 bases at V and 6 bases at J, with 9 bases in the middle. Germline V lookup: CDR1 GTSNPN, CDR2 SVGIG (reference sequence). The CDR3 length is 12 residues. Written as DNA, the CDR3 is TGTGCCTGGACGGGGCTTGCCGGGGAGCTGTTTTTT. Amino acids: CAWTGLAGELFF.

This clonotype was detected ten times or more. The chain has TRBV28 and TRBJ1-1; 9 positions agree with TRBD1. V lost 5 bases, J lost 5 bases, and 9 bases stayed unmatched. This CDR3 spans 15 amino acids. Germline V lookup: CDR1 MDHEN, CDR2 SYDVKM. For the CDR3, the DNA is TGTGCCAGCAGTACCCCGGGACAGGGACCTACTGAAGCTTTCTTT. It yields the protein CASSTPGQGPTEAFF.

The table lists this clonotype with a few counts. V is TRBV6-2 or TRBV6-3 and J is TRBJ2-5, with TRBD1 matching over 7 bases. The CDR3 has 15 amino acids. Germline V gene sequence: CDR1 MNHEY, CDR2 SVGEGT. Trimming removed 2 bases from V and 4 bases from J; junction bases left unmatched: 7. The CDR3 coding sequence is TGTGCCAGCAGTTACCCGGACAGGCGTAGAGAGACCCAGTACTTC. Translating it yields CASSYPDRRRETQYF.

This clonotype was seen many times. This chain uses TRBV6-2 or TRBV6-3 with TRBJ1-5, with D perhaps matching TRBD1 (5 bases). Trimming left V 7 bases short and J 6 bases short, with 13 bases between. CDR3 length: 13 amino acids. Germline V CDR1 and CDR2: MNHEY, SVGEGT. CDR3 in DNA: TGTGCCAGCACACGGGACGTCCTTCAGCCCCAGCATTTT. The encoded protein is CASTRDVLQPQHF.

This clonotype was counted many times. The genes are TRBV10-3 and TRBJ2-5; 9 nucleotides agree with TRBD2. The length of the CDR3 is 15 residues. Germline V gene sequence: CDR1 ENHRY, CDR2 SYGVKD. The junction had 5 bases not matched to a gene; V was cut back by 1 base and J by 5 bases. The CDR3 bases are TGTGCCATCAGTGAGTTTCTAGCGGGGATGGAGACCCAGTACTTC. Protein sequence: CAISEFLAGMETQYF.

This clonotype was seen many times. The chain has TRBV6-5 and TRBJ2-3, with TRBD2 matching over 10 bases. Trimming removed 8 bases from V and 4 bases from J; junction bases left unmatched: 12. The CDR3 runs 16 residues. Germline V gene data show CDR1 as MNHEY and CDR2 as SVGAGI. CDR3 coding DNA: TGTGCCAGCTCAACCCGCCTAGCGGGGGTTGCAGATACGCAGTATTTT. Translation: CASSTRLAGVADTQYF.

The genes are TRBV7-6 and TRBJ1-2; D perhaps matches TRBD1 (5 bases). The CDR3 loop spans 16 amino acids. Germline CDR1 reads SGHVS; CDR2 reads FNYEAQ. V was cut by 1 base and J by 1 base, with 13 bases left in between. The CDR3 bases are TGTGCCAGCAGCTTAGAATACAGGCCGGATAACTATGGCTACACCTTC. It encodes CASSLEYRPDNYGYTF.

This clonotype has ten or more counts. In DNA, the CDR3 is TGCAGTGCTAGAGTCACTAGCGGGGGGCGGTATACGCAGTATTTT. Protein product: CSARVTSGGRYTQYF. The rearrangement links TRBV20-1 to TRBJ2-3; 12 bases fit TRBD2. The CDR3 contains 15 residues. J lost 7 bases, V lost 1 base, and 6 bases had no gene match. The germline V gene encodes CDR1 DFQATT and CDR2 SNEGSKA (reference sequence).

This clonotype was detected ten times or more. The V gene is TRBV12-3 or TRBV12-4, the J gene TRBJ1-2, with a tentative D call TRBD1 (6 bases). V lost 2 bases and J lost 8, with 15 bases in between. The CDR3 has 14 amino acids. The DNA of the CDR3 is TGTGCCAGCAGTTTACGAAGGGGGGTTACGGGCTACACCTTC. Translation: CASSLRRGVTGYTF.

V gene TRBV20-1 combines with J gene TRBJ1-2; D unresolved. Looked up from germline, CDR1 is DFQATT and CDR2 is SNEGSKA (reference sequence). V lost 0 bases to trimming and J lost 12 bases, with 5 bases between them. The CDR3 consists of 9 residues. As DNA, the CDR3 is TGCAGTGCTAGAGAAAAAGACACCTTC. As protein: CSAREKDTF.

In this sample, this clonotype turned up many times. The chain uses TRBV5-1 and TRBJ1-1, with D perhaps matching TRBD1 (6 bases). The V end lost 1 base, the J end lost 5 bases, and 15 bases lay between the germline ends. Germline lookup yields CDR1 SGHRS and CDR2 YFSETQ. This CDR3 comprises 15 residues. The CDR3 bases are TGCGCCAGCAGCTTGACGGCGGGGGGCAAAACTGAAGCTTTCTTT. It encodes CASSLTAGGKTEAFF.

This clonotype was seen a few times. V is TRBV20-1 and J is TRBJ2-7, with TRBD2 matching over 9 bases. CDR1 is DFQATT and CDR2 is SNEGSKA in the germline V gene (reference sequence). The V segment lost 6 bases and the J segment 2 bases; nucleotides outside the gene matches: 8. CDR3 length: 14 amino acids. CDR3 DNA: TGCAGTGCAATGTCGGCTAGCGGGACCTACGAGCAGTACGTC. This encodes CSAMSASGTYEQYV.

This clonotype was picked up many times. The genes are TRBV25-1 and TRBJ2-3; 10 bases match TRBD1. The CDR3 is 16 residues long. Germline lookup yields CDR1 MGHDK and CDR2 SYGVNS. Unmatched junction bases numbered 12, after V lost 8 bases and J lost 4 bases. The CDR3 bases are TGTGCCAGCGCGACCTGGACAGGGGGAGGCTCAGATACGCAGTATTTT. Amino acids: CASATWTGGGSDTQYF.

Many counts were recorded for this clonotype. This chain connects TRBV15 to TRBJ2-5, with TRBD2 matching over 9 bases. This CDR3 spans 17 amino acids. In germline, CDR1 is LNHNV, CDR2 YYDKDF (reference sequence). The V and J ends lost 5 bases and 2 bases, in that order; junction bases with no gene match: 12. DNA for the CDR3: TGTGCCACCAGCCGCACACTACCCGCGGGAGGGCAAGAGACCCAGTACTTC. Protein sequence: CATSRTLPAGGQETQYF.

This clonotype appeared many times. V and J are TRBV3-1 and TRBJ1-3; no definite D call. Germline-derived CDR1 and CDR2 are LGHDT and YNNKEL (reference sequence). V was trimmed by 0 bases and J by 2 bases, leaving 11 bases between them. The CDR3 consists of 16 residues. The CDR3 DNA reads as TGTGCCAGCAGCCAAGATTCGGCAGTTACTGGAAACACCATATATTTT. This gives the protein CASSQDSAVTGNTIYF.